This TCR beta chain appears in the sequencing data of a study of OX40 agonist ivuxolimab in advanced cancers. In the study overall: Averaging 60 years in age, with a range of about 23 to 79, the cohort was around 83% male.

The data were produced by immunoSEQ multiplex PCR, yet TCRdb's version contains in-frame clones alone and is incomplete. Of about 100,000 clones in the sample, around 93% were seen once. This CDR3 comprises 17 residues. This clonotype was obtained from an adult with an advanced solid tumor such as melanoma, head and neck, liver or kidney cancer. The chain links TRBV21-1 to TRBJ2-5; TRBD2 reflects the table's D call only, with no check against the DNA. TRBV21-1 is a recognized pseudogene. Sequenced material: CD4+ or CD8+ T cells sorted from blood, taken in a trial of the OX40 agonist ivuxolimab. The CDR3 coding sequence is TGTGCCAGCAGCAAAAGGTGGCTAGCGGGACGCCCAGAGACCCAGTACTTC. Protein product: CASSKRWLAGRPETQYF.